This T cell receptor beta chain was obtained from a study of T-cell memory formation after mild COVID-19 (dated by TCRdb to 2020 to 2022). The study in broad terms: Most TCR sequence clusters were specific to one of the two donors. In a couple of donors, T-cell clones that expanded and contracted after mild COVID-19 were tracked by sequencing TCRalpha and TCRbeta repertoires over time. Two young, previously healthy adult volunteers, one female and one male, were included in the cohort.

What the research found in general, with its limitations: Some responding clones were detected in pre-infection memory, which suggested that pre-existing cross-reactive memory T cells had joined the SARS-CoV-2 response. The study covered only a couple of mild cases, and larger cohorts including severe cases with pre-infection samples were considered necessary. Contracting CD4+ clones were found mainly in CM and EM memory subsets, while CD8+ clones were enriched in EMRA. Clones that contracted from day 15 to 85 showed balanced CD4/CD8 phenotypes, whereas a second wave of clones that expanded from day 15 to 37 leaned towards CD4+. The second-wave clones that peaked on day 37 were not confirmed to be SARS-CoV-2 specific.

Ficoll-Paque density gradient centrifugation was used to isolate PBMCs. The instrument was an Illumina NovaSeq 6000. cDNA libraries for TCRalpha and TCRbeta were prepared by 5'RACE using constant-segment primers, with sample barcodes and unique molecular identifiers added. RNA was extracted from every sample with Trizol reagent. The libraries were amplified in two PCR steps, and the second step added a second sample barcode and Illumina TruSeq adapters. Sequencing of the libraries was done on an Illumina NovaSeq, producing 2 x 150 bp paired-end reads. As for the authors' bioinformatics: With migec v1.2.7, reads were demultiplexed and then collapsed into UMI-guided consensus sequences. Using mixcr v2.1.11, UMI consensuses were aligned to TRA and TRB V and J templates and then assembled into clonotypes. A clonotype was counted as expanded or contracted only when both edgeR and NoisET called the clonotype significant, with the noise models trained on biological replicates. For edgeR calls, the thresholds were a false discovery rate-adjusted p below 0.01 and a log2 fold-change of 1. As an exploratory analysis of dynamics, max-normalized trajectories of the 1000 most abundant clonotypes were examined with PCA combined with hierarchical clustering. Separately sequenced CD4+ and CD8+ repertoires were used to assign a CD4 or CD8 phenotype to each responding clone. TCRdb handled the public reads itself, with Q25 trimming in fastp and clone calling in MiXCR, and kept productive beta chains. A single entry per CDR3 protein holds the most common genes and DNA from its merged rows. For this entry, the V and J calls and clone size follow TCRdb and not the study's own pipeline. For this sample there are a few hundred thousand distinct CDR3 sequences; 15% to 20% appear just once. The top ten clonotypes cover 20% to 25% of the sample.

Regarding this clonotype: The antigen it recognizes is unknown. No base-level quality is on record; no much larger clone is a single base apart.

Based on the germline V gene, the CDR1 and CDR2 sequences are SGHTA and FQGNSA. V and J are truncated by 5 bases and 1 base respectively, leaving an intervening sequence of 11 bases. The CDR3 sequence holds 15 residues, the cysteine and phenylalanine included. Only CDR3 DNA is held: 45 bases, read in frame from base 1. Sequencing was performed on PBMCs or a T cell subset sorted from them (not recorded which). This TCR was recovered from a man younger than 35 who had mild COVID-19 (a few samples of this study predate the infection). The sample titles of this study are shuffled in the database, so cell type and time point are left out; the donor was told from shared clones. The receptor chain draws on TRBV7-2 and TRBJ2-2; the D gene is possibly TRBD2, with 6 bases matching. This receptor has the CDR3 CASSTPGVNTGELFF. The sequence in DNA is TGTGCCAGCAGCACCCCGGGGGTGAACACCGGGGAGCTGTTTTTT. The CDR3 plus the reference TRBV7-2 and TRBJ2-2 genes for the other parts give the full variable domain: GAGVSQSPSNKVTEKGKDVELRCDPISGHTALYWYRQSLGQGLEFLIYFQGNSAPDKSGLPSDRFSAERTGGSVSTLTIQRTQQEDSAVYLCASSTPGVNTGELFFGEGSRLTVL.